This T cell receptor beta chain was obtained from a study of CD8 T cells in Susac syndrome. This CDR3 contains 14 residues. Trimming stripped 6 bases from V and 2 bases from J, with 14 bases between. Germline lookup yields CDR1 MDHEN and CDR2 SYDVKM. Random hexamers were used to reverse transcribe the RNA input (about 0.5 to 1 ug). TCRdb redid the calling of the immunoSEQ multiplex PCR reads with MiXCR, one entry per CDR3 protein. The table lists about 120,000 distinct CDR3 sequences, around 94% of them singletons. The sequencing input was CD4+ T cells from PBMCs. The V call is TRBV28, the J call TRBJ2-7; weak D call: TRBD1 (5 bases). The source is a human donor in good health. CDR3 DNA: TGTGCCAGCAGACAGGTCTCCATAACCTACGAGCAGTACTTC. Protein product: CASRQVSITYEQYF.